The 31 T cell receptor beta chains below were found in one sample sequenced in a study of vaccination and CD4 T cells after COVID-19. Antigens of these TCRs are unknown. With the Oncomine TCR Beta short-read assay, DNA from cultured CD4+ T cells was sequenced. Each CDR3 protein is one row after TCRdb ran MiXCR on the PCR reads. The data contain fewer than 15,000 distinct CDR3 sequences, around three fifths of them seen just once; the ten biggest clones take up about a sixth. The sample's treatment: approximately 9-day PBMC culture with coronavirus spike peptide pools or control peptides (ViraFEST assay). Sequencing used CD4+ T cells from blood, cultured in vitro. The receptor source for this set is a human donor who had recovered from COVID-19.

This clonotype has just a few counts. The V and J genes are TRBV27 and TRBJ2-3; 11 nucleotides line up with TRBD2. The CDR3 totals 16 residues. After removal of 4 bases from V and 5 bases from J, the junction contained 8 bases not matched to a gene. CDR1 is MNHEY, CDR2 SMNVEV, per germline (reference sequence). Here the CDR3 reads CASSSSLAGAKDTQYF. CDR3 coding DNA: TGTGCCAGCAGTTCCTCACTAGCGGGAGCGAAAGATACGCAGTATTTT.

This clonotype has more than one count but fewer than ten. This chain joins TRBV20-1 and TRBJ2-3; 13 bases are a match to TRBD2. The V gene's germline CDR1 is DFQATT and CDR2 SNEGSKA (reference sequence). J gave up 7 bases and V 3 bases, and 1 base lay outside the gene matches. The CDR3 loop spans 13 amino acids. The CDR3 DNA is TGCAGTGCTAGGACTAGCGGGAGGAATACGCAGTATTTT. Translation gives CSARTSGRNTQYF.

Only a few counts were recorded for this clonotype. This chain connects TRBV10-1 to TRBJ2-5, with D hard to call. Germline lookup yields CDR1 WNHNN and CDR2 SYGVQD (reference sequence). The ends were cut back, 2 bases at V and 5 bases at J, with 18 bases in the middle. The length of the CDR3 is 16 residues. CDR3 residues: CASSEEKGTLLETQYF. The CDR3 bases are TGCGCCAGCAGTGAGGAAAAGGGAACCCTTCTGGAGACCCAGTACTTC.

This sequence joins TRBV7-8 and TRBJ2-7; TRBD1 agrees at 7 bases. V was clipped by 0 bases and J by 2 bases; unmatched bases: 4. CDR3 length equals 15 residues. CDR1 is SGHVS and CDR2 is FQNEAQ in the germline V gene. DNA for the CDR3: TGTGCCAGCAGCTTAGCGAACCAGGGGGCCTACGAGCAGTACTTC. Translating it yields CASSLANQGAYEQYF.

This chain links TRBV20-1 with TRBJ2-7; 11 nucleotides agree with TRBD2. The J segment lost 6 bases and the V segment lost 4 bases, leaving 11 bases of the junction unmatched. CDR3 length: 15 amino acids. Germline V gene sequence: CDR1 DFQATT, CDR2 SNEGSKA (reference sequence). The chain's CDR3 is CSAKRELAGAGEQYF. CDR3 bases: TGCAGTGCTAAGAGGGAACTAGCGGGAGCTGGCGAGCAGTACTTC.

J is TRBJ1-2 and V is TRBV30; no firm D call. Germline loops: CDR1 GTSNPN, CDR2 SVGIG (reference sequence). The CDR3 length is 13 residues. The ends were cut back, 1 base at V and 8 bases at J, with 14 bases in the middle. The CDR3 sequence is CAWSDNGGRGYTF. The CDR3 nucleotides are TGTGCCTGGAGTGACAATGGTGGAAGGGGCTACACCTTC. Based on the CDR3 plus reference TRBV30 and TRBJ1-2, the full variable domain is SQTIHQWPATLVQPVGSPLSLECTVEGTSNPNLYWYRQAAGRGLQLLFYSVGIGQISSEVPQNLSASRPQDRQFILSSKKLLLSDSGFYLCAWSDNGGRGYTFGSGTRLTVV.

The V call is TRBV27, the J call TRBJ2-5; D remains unclear. Germline CDR1 and CDR2: MNHEY and SMNVEV (reference sequence). The ends were cut back, 1 base at V and 7 bases at J, with 13 bases in the middle. The CDR3 totals 14 residues. In nucleotides, the CDR3 is TGTGCCAGCAGTTTATATTCAGAGATAGGGACCCAGTACTTC. It is translated as CASSLYSEIGTQYF.

This clonotype occurred a few times. The chain links TRBV6-1 to TRBJ2-7; the match to TRBD1 covers 8 bases. From germline, CDR1 is MNHNS and CDR2 SASEGT. The CDR3 runs 14 residues. The trim removed 6 bases at V and 3 bases at J, leaving 7 bases unmatched. In DNA, the CDR3 is TGTGCCAGCAGCTCCGGACAGGGAGGCTACGAGCAGTACTTC. This gives the protein CASSSGQGGYEQYF.

The CDR3 DNA follows: TGTGCCACCAGCAGGGGATCACAGGGCCGCGCGGGGAATTCACCCCTCCACTTT. Encoded protein: CATSRGSQGRAGNSPLHF. The chain links TRBV15 to TRBJ1-6; D perhaps matches TRBD1 (6 bases). This CDR3 comprises 18 residues. Germline V CDR1 and CDR2: LNHNV, YYDKDF (reference sequence). Trimming removed 3 bases at V and 7 bases at J, with 22 bases between.

CDR3 DNA: TGTGCCAGCAGCTTAGTGCGGGGACTAGCCAAAAACATTCAGTACTTC. Its translation: CASSLVRGLAKNIQYF. The chain is built from TRBV11-3 and TRBJ2-4, with D maybe TRBD2 (6 bases). Germline values: CDR1 SGHNT, CDR2 YENEEA. V lost 1 base to trimming and J lost 0 bases, with 10 bases between them. The CDR3 is made up of 16 amino acids.

The V call is TRBV30, the J call TRBJ1-5; D might be TRBD1 (6 bases). Trimming stripped 5 bases from V and 4 bases from J, with 12 bases between. Germline V gives CDR1 GTSNPN, CDR2 SVGIG (reference sequence). The CDR3 runs to 13 residues. CDR3 residues: CAWARGANQPQHF. CDR3 DNA: TGTGCCTGGGCTAGGGGGGCAAATCAGCCCCAGCATTTT.

The chain employs TRBV2 and TRBJ1-1; D unresolved. The CDR3 sequence is 14 residues long. V lost 5 bases to trimming and J lost 0 bases, with 10 bases between them. Germline V CDR1 and CDR2: SNHLY, FYNNEI. The CDR3 loop reads CASSRNTLNTEAFF. The DNA for the CDR3 is TGTGCCAGCAGTAGGAACACCTTGAACACTGAAGCTTTCTTT.

The rearrangement uses TRBV20-1 and TRBJ1-2; D not certain. The ends were cut back, 3 bases at V and 4 bases at J, with 9 bases in the middle. Germline V CDR1 and CDR2: DFQATT, SNEGSKA (reference sequence). The CDR3 totals 12 residues. CDR3 DNA sequence: TGCAGTGCTAGGCTGTTTGGCTATGGCTACACCTTC. It encodes CSARLFGYGYTF.

The chain joins TRBV19 to TRBJ1-6; possible D gene TRBD1, 5 bases. The CDR3 spans 14 residues. The germline V and J ends were trimmed by 5 bases and 10 bases, with 15 bases remaining between them. The germline gives CDR1 LNHDA, CDR2 SQIVND (reference sequence). The CDR3 coding sequence is TGTGCCAGTAGTCAGGAGGGTGGGGGATCACCCCTCCACTTT. Translation gives CASSQEGGGSPLHF.

The chain employs TRBV15 and TRBJ2-1; D might be TRBD2 (6 bases). Germline V lookup: CDR1 LNHNV, CDR2 YYDKDF (reference sequence). The CDR3 loop spans 17 amino acids. V gave up 2 bases and J gave up 8 bases, with 22 bases separating them. CDR3 nucleotides: TGTGCCACCAGCAGACCCTGGGACTTCCCCGCCTGGGATGAGCAGTTCTTC. Translating it yields CATSRPWDFPAWDEQFF.

This sequence joins TRBV24-1 and TRBJ1-5; D call uncertain. Germline CDR1 reads KGHDR; CDR2 reads SFDVKD. CDR3 size: 13 residues. Between the trimmed V and J ends, which lost 4 bases and 4 bases, there was a span of 7 bases. The CDR3 region has the DNA TGTGCCACCAGTGAGTCGGGGAATCAGCCCCAGCATTTT. Translated: CATSESGNQPQHF.

This clonotype was seen only a few times. The V and J genes are TRBV20-1 and TRBJ1-1; D ambiguous. The CDR3 length is 14 residues. V lost 0 bases to trimming and J lost 0 bases, with 8 bases between them. Germline CDR1 DFQATT, CDR2 SNEGSKA (reference sequence). The CDR3: CSAREGSMNTEAFF. The CDR3 DNA sequence: TGCAGTGCTAGAGAGGGGAGCATGAACACTGAAGCTTTCTTT.

The chain uses TRBV7-2 and TRBJ1-5; TRBD1 matches at 9 bases. The CDR3 length is 16 residues. The germline CDR1 and CDR2 sequences are SGHTA and FQGNSA. After removal of 2 bases from V and 3 bases from J, the junction contained 5 bases not matched to a gene. CDR3 in DNA: TGTGCCAGCAGCTTAATCACAGGGGGCCCCAATCAGCCCCAGCATTTT. Encoded protein: CASSLITGGPNQPQHF.

The chain employs TRBV9 and TRBJ2-5, with 10 bases aligning to TRBD2. This CDR3 contains 16 residues. From germline, CDR1 is SGDLS and CDR2 YYNGEE. J was trimmed by 5 bases and V by 1 base; bases with no gene match: 8. The CDR3 loop is CASSVRGSGRGETQYF. The CDR3 nucleotides read TGTGCCAGCAGCGTACGGGGCAGCGGGAGGGGTGAGACCCAGTACTTC.

The J gene is TRBJ1-2, the V gene TRBV27; TRBD1 matches at 9 bases. J gave up 8 bases and V 6 bases, and 7 bases lay outside the gene matches. The CDR3 contains 13 residues. Germline lookup yields CDR1 MNHEY and CDR2 SMNVEV (reference sequence). In DNA, the CDR3 is TGTGCCAGCAGGCTGACAGGGGGTGGGGGCTACACCTTC. Protein product: CASRLTGGGGYTF.

Only a few counts were recorded for this clonotype. The chain joins TRBV6-1 to TRBJ1-5; D is unclear. Germline CDR1 and CDR2: MNHNS and SASEGT. CDR3 size: 13 residues. V was trimmed by 6 bases and J by 0 bases, leaving 6 bases between them. CDR3 sequence: CASRSHSNQPQHF. The CDR3 nucleotides read TGTGCCAGCAGGTCCCATAGCAATCAGCCCCAGCATTTT.

V gene TRBV10-3 combines with J gene TRBJ1-5; 7 positions agree with TRBD1. The germline V gene encodes CDR1 ENHRY and CDR2 SYGVKD. V trimming: 10 bases; J trimming: 5 bases; junction bases outside the gene matches: 5. The CDR3 runs to 12 residues. The CDR3 protein is CASRTGDQPQHF. The DNA of the CDR3 is TGTGCCAGCCGAACAGGGGATCAGCCCCAGCATTTT.

In its sample, this clonotype was seen a few times. The V call is TRBV25-1, the J call TRBJ2-1, with a possible D match to TRBD1 (6 bases). The CDR3 has 16 residues. Trimming removed 1 base from V and 4 bases from J, with 14 bases in between. Looked up from germline, CDR1 is MGHDK and CDR2 is SYGVNS. CDR3 amino acids: CASSESLDRLYNEQFF. CDR3 coding DNA: TGTGCCAGCAGTGAATCATTGGACAGATTGTACAATGAGCAGTTCTTC.

This clonotype was counted a few times. The genes are TRBV20-1 and TRBJ2-1; D remains unclear. CDR1 and CDR2 from the germline V gene are DFQATT and SNEGSKA (reference sequence). The CDR3 extends over 13 amino acids. V dropped 6 bases and J dropped 3 bases, with 12 bases sitting between them. The CDR3 nucleotides read TGCAGTGCCAGTGTGGGAATCTACAATGAGCAGTTCTTC. It is translated as CSASVGIYNEQFF.

CDR3 protein: CASSQDQGRETEAFF. The CDR3 region has the DNA TGTGCCAGCAGCCAAGACCAGGGCAGGGAGACTGAAGCTTTCTTT. V usage is TRBV3-1 and J usage is TRBJ1-1; a possible D gene is TRBD1 (5 bases). This CDR3 contains 15 residues. The V gene's germline CDR1 is LGHDT and CDR2 YNNKEL (reference sequence). V gave up 0 bases and J gave up 5 bases, with 13 bases separating them.

This clonotype has a handful of counts. The CDR3 coding sequence is TGTGCCAGCAGCTTCAACAGGGACGAGCAGTACTTC. It is translated as CASSFNRDEQYF. The chain has TRBV7-9 and TRBJ2-7; TRBD1 might be the D (6 bases). Germline assignment: CDR1 SEHNR and CDR2 FQNEAQ (reference sequence). Trimming pared 3 bases from V and 5 bases from J, leaving 8 bases between. This CDR3 comprises 12 residues.

Only a few counts were recorded for this clonotype. This chain joins TRBV11-3 and TRBJ1-2; D perhaps matches TRBD1 (6 bases). V gave up 0 bases and J gave up 5 bases, with 16 bases separating them. Germline V gene data show CDR1 as SGHNT and CDR2 as YENEEA. The CDR3 sequence is 16 residues long. In nucleotides, the CDR3 is TGTGCCAGCAGCTTAGATTTTGGGGGGCGCGGTTATGGCTACACCTTC. Protein sequence: CASSLDFGGRGYGYTF.

The chain employs TRBV28 and TRBJ1-1, with 7 bases identical to TRBD1. The CDR3 loop spans 15 amino acids. The junction had 4 bases not matched to a gene; V was cut back by 1 base and J by 2 bases. Germline lookup yields CDR1 MDHEN and CDR2 SYDVKM. The CDR3 DNA follows: TGTGCCAGCAGTTTATTCGGGACAGACAACACTGAAGCTTTCTTT. It is translated as CASSLFGTDNTEAFF.

The chain recombines TRBV12-3 or TRBV12-4 with TRBJ2-6; D perhaps matches TRBD1 (6 bases). Between the trimmed V and J ends, which lost 6 bases and 1 base, there was a span of 16 bases. The CDR3 is made up of 17 amino acids. The chain's CDR3 is CASSPRQGRSGANVLTF. The CDR3 coding sequence is TGTGCCAGCAGCCCGCGGCAGGGGAGATCTGGGGCCAACGTCCTGACTTTC.

In this sample, this clonotype turned up a few times. V usage is TRBV27 and J usage is TRBJ2-1; 9 bases line up with TRBD2. Germline V gene lookup returns CDR1 MNHEY and CDR2 SMNVEV (reference sequence). V lost 1 base, J lost 7 bases, and 14 bases stayed unmatched. The CDR3 consists of 18 residues. CDR3 amino acids: CASSLFRPGGGGGNEQFF. The CDR3 nucleotides are TGTGCCAGCAGTTTATTCCGCCCCGGCGGGGGGGGAGGTAATGAGCAGTTCTTC.

This chain uses TRBV7-8 with TRBJ1-1; perhaps TRBD1 as D (6 bases). V was clipped by 3 bases and J by 8 bases, with 13 bases between them. CDR1 is SGHVS and CDR2 is FQNEAQ in the germline V gene. CDR3 size: 13 residues. For the CDR3, the DNA is TGTGCCAGCAGCTTTAACAGGGCGGCGGAAGCTTTCTTT. Translating gives CASSFNRAAEAFF.